The 9 T cell receptor beta chains presented below share a single source sample, sequenced in a study of blood T cell repertoires in COVID-19. Produced via immunoSEQ multiplex PCR; TCRdb's table is partial and in-frame only. The sample includes about 300,000 clones, 86% of them seen just once. Source material: PBMCs or T cells enriched from blood (not recorded which). These receptors were collected from a man aged 25-45 years who had recovered from COVID-19.

The chain links TRBV7-9 to TRBJ1-2; TRBD1 is a possible D gene (6 bases). Germline V gene data show CDR1 as SEHNR and CDR2 as FQNEAQ (reference sequence). CDR3 length: 14 amino acids. V was trimmed by 4 bases and J by 7 bases, leaving 16 bases between them. This CDR3 is CASSSHRESVGYTF. The CDR3 DNA is TGTGCCAGCAGCTCCCACAGGGAATCTGTTGGCTACACCTTC.

This chain uses TRBV12-3 or TRBV12-4 with TRBJ2-7; D remains ambiguous. This CDR3 spans 12 amino acids. Trimming took off 3 bases at V and 2 bases at J, with 5 bases between the two ends. The CDR3 bases are TGTGCCAGCAGTTTTAGAACCTACGAGCAGTACTTC. Translation gives CASSFRTYEQYF.

This clone was seen a handful of times. The chain couples TRBV11-2 to TRBJ1-1; TRBD1 matches at 8 bases. Trimming at V came to 0 bases and at J to 5 bases, leaving 8 bases not matched to a gene. From germline, CDR1 is SGHAT and CDR2 FQNNGV. The CDR3 is made up of 16 amino acids. CDR3 in DNA: TGTGCCAGCAGCTTAGACGGAACAGGGGGGAAAACTGAAGCTTTCTTT. The encoded protein is CASSLDGTGGKTEAFF. Filled out from reference TRBV11-2 and TRBJ1-1, the complete variable domain reads EAGVAQSPRYKIIEKRQSVAFWCNPISGHATLYWYQQILGQGPKLLIQFQNNGVVDDSQLPKDRFSAERLKGVDSTLKIQPAKLEDSAVYLCASSLDGTGGKTEAFFGQGTRLTVV.

Only one count was recorded for this clone. The V call is TRBV4-1, the J call TRBJ1-3; a possible D gene is TRBD1 (6 bases). Germline V gene lookup returns CDR1 MGHRA and CDR2 YSYEKL. This CDR3 spans 16 amino acids. V was cut by 2 bases and J by 4 bases, with 15 bases left in between. The CDR3 nucleotides read TGCGCCAGCAGCCAACCACAGGGAAACTCGGGAAACACCATATATTTT. Translation: CASSQPQGNSGNTIYF.

The genes are TRBV6-5 and TRBJ2-7, with 10 positions matching TRBD2. The J segment lost 2 bases and the V segment lost 2 bases, leaving 3 bases of the junction unmatched. CDR3 size: 15 residues. Germline loops: CDR1 MNHEY, CDR2 SVGAGI. Here the CDR3 DNA reads TGTGCCAGCAGTTACACAGCGGGAGGGCCCTACGAGCAGTACTTC. It is translated as CASSYTAGGPYEQYF.

J is TRBJ2-2 and V is TRBV5-4; 7 bases agree with TRBD1. Germline V gene sequence: CDR1 SGHNT, CDR2 YYREEE (reference sequence). The CDR3 has 16 amino acids. The ends lost 1 base at V and 7 bases at J; junction bases unmatched: 10. The CDR3 is CASSLWDSGEGGELFF. The DNA for the CDR3 is TGTGCCAGCAGCTTGTGGGACAGCGGTGAGGGCGGGGAGCTGTTTTTT.

V gene TRBV6-4 combines with J gene TRBJ2-2; 13 bases map to TRBD2. V was clipped by 6 bases and J by 3 bases; unmatched bases: 1. This CDR3 contains 15 residues. Germline CDR1 reads MRHNA; CDR2 reads SNTAGT. CDR3 sequence: CASSGTSGDTGELFF. DNA of the CDR3: TGTGCCAGCAGCGGGACTAGCGGGGACACCGGGGAGCTGTTTTTT.

The J gene is TRBJ1-1, the V gene TRBV12-3 or TRBV12-4; D gene ambiguous. The CDR3 loop spans 13 amino acids. V lost 1 base to trimming and J lost 4 bases, with 7 bases between them. CDR3 sequence reads: CASSLVTGTEAFF. The CDR3 DNA is TGTGCCAGCAGTTTAGTCACCGGCACTGAAGCTTTCTTT.

The chain recombines TRBV14 with TRBJ2-7; 8 bases align to TRBD2. This CDR3 has 17 amino acids. The V gene's germline CDR1 is SGHDN and CDR2 FVKESK. Trimming at V came to 4 bases and at J to 5 bases, leaving 16 bases not matched to a gene. The DNA for the CDR3 is TGTGCCAGCAGCCCCTTGTGGCCAGCGGGAGCTTCCCACGAGCAGTACTTC. Its translation is CASSPLWPAGASHEQYF.